This TCR beta chain was documented in a study of blood T cell repertoires in COVID-19. Across the whole study: Some COVID-19 samples were acute and others convalescent; all came from the United States, Italy and Spain. Nucleic acid was either cDNA or gDNA, and it came from T cells, B-cell-depleted T cells, or PBMCs.

The CDR3 consists of 14 residues. Per germline, CDR1 SQVTM and CDR2 ANQGSEA. J lost 5 bases, V lost 4 bases, and 6 bases had no gene match. The assay was immunoSEQ multiplex PCR, and TCRdb's table has in-frame clones only and misses some. The sample has about 410,000 clones; about 90% are singletons. Clinical history as reported by participants underpinned cohort assignment. The J gene is TRBJ1-4, the V gene TRBV29-1; 8 bases fit TRBD1. This TCR derives from a man between 18 and 29 years old who had recovered from COVID-19. What was sequenced was PBMCs or T cells enriched from blood (not recorded which). CDR3 region: CSVGPGGANEKLFF. In nucleotides, the CDR3 is TGCAGCGTTGGGCCAGGGGGCGCGAATGAAAAACTGTTTTTT.